This entry lists 19 T cell receptor beta chains sequenced from one sample in a study of yellow fever vaccine responses in identical twins. One entry per CDR3 protein results from TCRdb running MiXCR on the RT-PCR reads. The sample lists approximately 20,000 distinct CDR3 sequences; about two thirds were seen once. The sequenced sample was T cells from blood (PBMCs), unsorted or a sorted subset (not recorded which), obtained before or after yellow fever vaccination (not recorded which). The receptor source for this set is a woman aged 18-29 years who received the yellow fever vaccine.

The chain joins TRBV4-1 to TRBJ2-1; TRBD2 might be the D (5 bases). V lost 1 base and J 10 bases, leaving 14 bases between the germline ends. The CDR3 length is 14 residues. CDR1 and CDR2 from the germline V gene are MGHRA and YSYEKL. The DNA for the CDR3 is TGCGCCAGCAGCCAAGTCCCGGACTCGTACGAGCAGTTCTTC. Protein product: CASSQVPDSYEQFF.

V is TRBV3-1 and J is TRBJ2-1; D unclear. CDR3 size: 12 residues. CDR1 is LGHDT, CDR2 YNNKEL, per germline (reference sequence). The germline V and J ends were trimmed by 2 bases and 5 bases, with 4 bases remaining between them. This CDR3 is CASSQTHNEQFF. The DNA for the CDR3 is TGTGCCAGCAGCCAAACCCACAATGAGCAGTTCTTC.

The chain uses TRBV7-7 and TRBJ1-1; D gene uncertain. Germline lookup yields CDR1 SSHAT and CDR2 FNYEAQ (reference sequence). The germline V and J ends were trimmed by 4 bases and 4 bases, with 10 bases remaining between them. The CDR3 contains 13 residues. CDR3 protein: CASSYDLSTEAFF. CDR3 coding DNA: TGTGCCAGCAGCTATGACCTGAGCACTGAAGCTTTCTTT.

This clonotype has only a few counts. This sequence joins TRBV4-1 and TRBJ2-7; D remains ambiguous. This CDR3 is 14 amino acids long. V was cut by 4 bases and J by 5 bases, with 15 bases left in between. From germline, CDR1 is MGHRA and CDR2 YSYEKL. The CDR3 region is CASSLTEEYDEQYF. The DNA for the CDR3 is TGCGCCAGCAGCCTCACTGAGGAGTACGACGAGCAGTACTTC.

The chain joins TRBV5-1 to TRBJ1-2; tentative D call: TRBD1 (5 bases). Trimming removed 7 bases at V and 0 bases at J, with 10 bases between. The CDR3 is made up of 13 amino acids. Germline V lookup: CDR1 SGHRS, CDR2 YFSETQ. The CDR3 DNA is TGCGCCAGCGGAGGGACGTCTAACTATGGCTACACCTTC. It codes for CASGGTSNYGYTF. Full variable domain (outside the CDR3, taken from reference TRBV5-1 and TRBJ1-2): KAGVTQTPRYLIKTRGQQVTLSCSPISGHRSVSWYQQTPGQGLQFLFEYFSETQRNKGNFPGRFSGRQFSNSRSEMNVSTLELGDSALYLCASGGTSNYGYTFGSGTRLTVV.

The chain is built from TRBV4-3 and TRBJ1-3, with 11 bases identical to TRBD1. This CDR3 comprises 18 residues. V shed 1 base and J 3 bases; nucleotides not matched to a gene: 8. The germline gives CDR1 LGHNA, CDR2 YSLEER. CDR3 sequence (DNA): TGCGCCAGCAGCCAAGTTGCCGGACAGGGGGCGGTTGGAAACACCATATATTTT. It is translated as CASSQVAGQGAVGNTIYF.

The chain has TRBV12-3 or TRBV12-4 and TRBJ2-3, with 9 bases aligning to TRBD2. J gave up 0 bases and V 5 bases, and 9 bases lay outside the gene matches. The CDR3 is 17 residues long. The CDR3 here is CASSRGLAITSTDTQYF. The CDR3 DNA reads TGTGCCAGCAGTAGAGGACTAGCGATAACTAGCACAGATACGCAGTATTTT.

V gene TRBV23-1 combines with J gene TRBJ1-2, with 8 bases matching TRBD1. TRBV23-1 is identified as an open reading frame with a role that is uncertain. The CDR3 totals 15 residues. The V segment lost 9 bases and the J segment 7 bases; nucleotides outside the gene matches: 16. The CDR3 is CARSLPRQGSCGYTF. The CDR3 bases are TGCGCCAGGTCCTTACCGCGACAGGGGAGTTGTGGCTACACCTTC.

The rearrangement joins TRBV13 to TRBJ2-3; TRBD1 aligns across 7 bases. The trim removed 6 bases at V and 2 bases at J, leaving 5 bases unmatched. The CDR3 has 14 amino acids. Germline V gives CDR1 PRHDT, CDR2 FYEKMQ (reference sequence). DNA for the CDR3: TGTGCCAGCAGAAAGACAGGGAACACAGATACGCAGTATTTT. This encodes CASRKTGNTDTQYF.

Here the CDR3 reads CAISYSEVYNEQFF. CDR3 coding DNA: TGTGCCATCAGTTATAGCGAGGTATACAATGAGCAGTTCTTC. This sequence joins TRBV10-3 and TRBJ2-1; D is perhaps TRBD2 (5 bases). Germline V gene data show CDR1 as ENHRY and CDR2 as SYGVKD. The CDR3 loop spans 14 amino acids. Trimming stripped 5 bases from V and 4 bases from J, with 12 bases between.

The chain is built from TRBV6-1 and TRBJ2-2; no definite D call. V lost 7 bases and J lost 5, with 14 bases in between. The CDR3 runs 14 residues. Germline loops: CDR1 MNHNS, CDR2 SASEGT. In DNA, the CDR3 is TGTGCCAGCACCAGCCCGCAGTGGACCGGGGAGCTGTTTTTT. This encodes CASTSPQWTGELFF.

This clonotype was found a few times. This sequence joins TRBV28 and TRBJ1-5, with D possibly being TRBD1 (5 bases). The CDR3 is 14 amino acids. Looked up from germline, CDR1 is MDHEN and CDR2 is SYDVKM. V lost 5 bases and J 8 bases, leaving 16 bases between the germline ends. CDR3 nucleotides: TGTGCCAGCAGTGCAGACAGAGGGGTTAAGCCCCAGCATTTT. This gives the protein CASSADRGVKPQHF.

The V gene is TRBV4-1, the J gene TRBJ2-5; D unclear. Germline CDR1 and CDR2: MGHRA and YSYEKL. V lost 1 base, J lost 5 bases, and 17 bases lay in between. This CDR3 has 16 residues. CDR3 nucleotides: TGCGCCAGCAGCCAAGTGCCGTACAAACTTAGGGAGACCCAGTACTTC. It translates to CASSQVPYKLRETQYF.

This chain's CDR3 is CSVESPGQPYGYTF. The CDR3 bases are TGCAGCGTTGAATCTCCGGGACAGCCTTATGGCTACACCTTC. This chain uses TRBV29-1 with TRBJ1-2, with 7 bases aligning to TRBD1. V lost 2 bases to trimming and J lost 5 bases; unmatched junction nucleotides: 8. This CDR3 is built from 14 residues. CDR1 SQVTM and CDR2 ANQGSEA come from the germline V gene.

The J gene is TRBJ1-5, the V gene TRBV4-1, with a possible D match to TRBD1 (6 bases). The CDR3 extends over 16 amino acids. Germline CDR1 and CDR2: MGHRA and YSYEKL. Trimming removed 0 bases from V and 4 bases from J, with 13 bases in between. The DNA for the CDR3 is TGCGCCAGCAGCCAAGAGGGGGGCCGGGGGAATCAGCCCCAGCATTTT. It yields the protein CASSQEGGRGNQPQHF.

This clonotype has just a few counts. The chain has TRBV12-3 or TRBV12-4 and TRBJ1-6; unclear D gene. This CDR3 spans 14 amino acids. Trimming cost V 6 bases and J 2 bases, with 8 bases left between them. As DNA, the CDR3 is TGTGCCAGCAGCCCCGACGCCTATAATTCACCCCTCCACTTT. It is translated as CASSPDAYNSPLHF.

The chain has TRBV13 and TRBJ2-7; perhaps D is TRBD1 or TRBD2 (5 bases each). V was shortened by 5 bases and J by 2 bases, with 7 bases between the two germline ends. Germline lookup yields CDR1 PRHDT and CDR2 FYEKMQ (reference sequence). The CDR3 sequence is 12 residues long. The CDR3 nucleotides read TGTGCCAGCAGCCCGGGACCCTACGAGCAGTACTTC. Translating gives CASSPGPYEQYF.

This rearrangement joins TRBV7-6 to TRBJ1-1; D may be TRBD1 (6 bases). V lost 8 bases to trimming and J lost 6 bases, with 16 bases between them. The V gene's germline CDR1 is SGHVS and CDR2 FNYEAQ. This CDR3 spans 13 amino acids. CDR3 region: CASGSGGDAEAFF. In DNA, the CDR3 is TGTGCCAGCGGTTCTGGGGGCGACGCTGAAGCTTTCTTT.

The chain combines TRBV4-1 with TRBJ1-5; 10 positions agree with TRBD1. The CDR3 extends over 16 amino acids. V lost 0 bases to trimming and J lost 6 bases; unmatched junction nucleotides: 5. Looked up from germline, CDR1 is MGHRA and CDR2 is YSYEKL. The CDR3 bases are TGCGCCAGCAGCCAAGAATTTGGGACAGGGGCTCAGCCCCAGCATTTT. Protein: CASSQEFGTGAQPQHF.